A selection of T cell receptor beta chains follows, all from one sample in a study of CD8+CD57+ T cells in acquired aplastic anemia. TCRdb re-derived calls from the reads in MiXCR, one entry per CDR3 protein. The profile shows approximately 200,000 distinct CDR3 sequences, over 40% of them singletons. The sequencing input was sorted CD4+, CD8+, or CD8+CD57+ T cells (not recorded which) from PBMCs. These receptors were collected from a human donor with aplastic anemia. The CDR3 runs from the conserved cysteine through the conserved F or W. The order of the fields is V gene, J gene, clone size, D gene, CDR3 DNA, CDR3 protein. The D gene is left open where the match is weak. Expanded clones get a size class; other rows say once, few or many, or leave the size out.

TRBV12-3/TRBV12-4	TRBJ1-4	NA	NA	TGTGCCAGCAGTTTATTCAGGGAAGCAACCGTTGAAAAACTGTTTTTT	CASSLFREATVEKLFF
TRBV5-5	TRBJ1-1	NA	NA	TGTGCCAGCAGCGGGGTCGGGTGGCCCACCGGATATGAAGCTCTCTTT	CASSGVGWPTGYEALF
TRBV30	TRBJ2-5	NA	NA	TGTGCCTGTCTACCTAGCCAAGAGACCCAGTACTTC	CACLPSQETQYF
TRBV7-3	TRBJ2-6	NA	NA	TGTGCCAGCAGCGTCCAGGGGTCTGGGGCCAACGTCCTGACTTTC	CASSVQGSGANVLTF
TRBV20-1	TRBJ2-2	many	NA	TGCAGTGCTAGAGACCCGGGACAGAACACCGGGGAGCTGTTTTTT	CSARDPGQNTGELFF
TRBV5-8	TRBJ1-6	many	TRBD1	TGTGCCAGCAGCTTGCGGTCAGGACAGGGGAATTCACCCCTCCACTTT	CASSLRSGQGNSPLHF
TRBV2	TRBJ2-1	NA	TRBD1	TGTGCCAGCAGTGAATTAGGGACAGAATACAATGAGCAGTTCTTC	CASSELGTEYNEQFF
TRBV5-1	TRBJ2-6	many	NA	TGCGCCAGCAGCCCTGACATCTCTGGGGCCAACGTCCTGACTTTC	CASSPDISGANVLTF
TRBV27	TRBJ2-5	few	NA	TGTGCCAGCAGCGCCGAAGTAGGGGAGACCCAGTACTTC	CASSAEVGETQYF
TRBV29-1	TRBJ1-1	NA	NA	TGCAGCGTTGATAAGGGCTACACTGAAGCTTTCTTT	CSVDKGYTEAFF
TRBV24-1	TRBJ2-3	many	NA	TGTGCCACCAGTGATTCCCGGGTTGAGGATACAGATACGCAGTATTTT	CATSDSRVEDTDTQYF
TRBV7-8	TRBJ1-1	many	TRBD1	TGTGCCAACAGCTTGAACAGGGGGCCGGTCACTGAAGCTTTCTTT	CANSLNRGPVTEAFF
TRBV25-1	TRBJ1-2	NA	TRBD1	TGTGCCAGCAGTGACCCCGGGACAGGGACGAGTTATGGCTACACCTTC	CASSDPGTGTSYGYTF
TRBV24-1	TRBJ2-3	NA	TRBD1	TGTGCCACCAGTGACCCCAGGGACAGGGGGCTGTATTTT	CATSDPRDRGLYF
TRBV5-1	TRBJ1-2	NA	TRBD1	TGCGCCAGCAGCGTTACAGGGGGGGATGGCTACGCCTTC	CASSVTGGDGYAF
TRBV10-3	TRBJ2-5	once	TRBD1	TGTGCCATCAGTGAGTCTTTTGTGGACAGGTATCAAGAGACCCAGTACTTC	CAISESFVDRYQETQYF
TRBV7-3	TRBJ2-1	NA	TRBD1	TGTGCCAGCAGCTTAGGACAGGGGGCAAATGAGCAGTTCTTC	CASSLGQGANEQFF
TRBV7-9	TRBJ1-4	NA	TRBD1	TGTGCCAGCAGCTCCCGATCGACAGGGCTTAATGAAAAACTGTTTTTT	CASSSRSTGLNEKLFF
TRBV7-2	TRBJ2-7	NA	TRBD1	TGTGCCAGCAGCTTCGGGGACAGGGGCTCCTACGAGCAGTACTTC	CASSFGDRGSYEQYF
TRBV15	TRBJ2-1	many	TRBD2	TGTGCCACCAGCGACCTGACTAGCGGGGTGTACAATGAGCAGTTCTTC	CATSDLTSGVYNEQFF